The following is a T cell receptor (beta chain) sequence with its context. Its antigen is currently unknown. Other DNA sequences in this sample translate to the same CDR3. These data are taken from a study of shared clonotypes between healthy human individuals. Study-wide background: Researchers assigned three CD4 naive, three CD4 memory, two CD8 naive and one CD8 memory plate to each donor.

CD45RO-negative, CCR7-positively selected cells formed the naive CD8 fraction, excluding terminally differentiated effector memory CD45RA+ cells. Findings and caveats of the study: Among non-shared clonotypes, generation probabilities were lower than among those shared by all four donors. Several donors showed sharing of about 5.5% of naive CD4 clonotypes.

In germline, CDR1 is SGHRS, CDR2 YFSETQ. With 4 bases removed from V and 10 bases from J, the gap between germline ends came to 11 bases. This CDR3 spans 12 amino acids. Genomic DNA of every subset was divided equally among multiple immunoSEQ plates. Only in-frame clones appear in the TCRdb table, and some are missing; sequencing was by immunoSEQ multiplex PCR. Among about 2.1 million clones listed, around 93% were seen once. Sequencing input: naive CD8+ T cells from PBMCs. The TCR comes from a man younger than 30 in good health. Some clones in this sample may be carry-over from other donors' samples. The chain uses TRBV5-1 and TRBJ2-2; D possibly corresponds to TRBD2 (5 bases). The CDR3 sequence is CASSLSGAELFF. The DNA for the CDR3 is TGCGCCAGCAGCCTGAGCGGTGCGGAGCTGTTTTTT. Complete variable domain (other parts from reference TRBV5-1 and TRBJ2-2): KAGVTQTPRYLIKTRGQQVTLSCSPISGHRSVSWYQQTPGQGLQFLFEYFSETQRNKGNFPGRFSGRQFSNSRSEMNVSTLELGDSALYLCASSLSGAELFFGEGSRLTVL.